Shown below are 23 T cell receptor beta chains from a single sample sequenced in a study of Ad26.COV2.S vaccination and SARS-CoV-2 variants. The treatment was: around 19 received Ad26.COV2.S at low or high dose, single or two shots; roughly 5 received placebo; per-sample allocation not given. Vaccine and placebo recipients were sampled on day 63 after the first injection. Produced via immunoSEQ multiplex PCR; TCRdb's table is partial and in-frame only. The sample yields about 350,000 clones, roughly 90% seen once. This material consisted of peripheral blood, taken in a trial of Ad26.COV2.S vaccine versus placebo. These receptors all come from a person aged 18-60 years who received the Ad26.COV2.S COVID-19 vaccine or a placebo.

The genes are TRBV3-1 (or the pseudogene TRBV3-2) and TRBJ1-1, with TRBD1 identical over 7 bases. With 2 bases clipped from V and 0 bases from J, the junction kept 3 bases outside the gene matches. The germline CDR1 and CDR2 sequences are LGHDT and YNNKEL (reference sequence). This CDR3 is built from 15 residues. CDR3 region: CASSQYGQVNTEAFF. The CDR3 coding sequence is TGTGCCAGCAGCCAATATGGACAGGTGAACACTGAAGCTTTCTTT.

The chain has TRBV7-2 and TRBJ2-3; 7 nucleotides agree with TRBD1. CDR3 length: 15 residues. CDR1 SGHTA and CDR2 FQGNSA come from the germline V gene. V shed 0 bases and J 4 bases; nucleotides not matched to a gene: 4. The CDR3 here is CASSLAPTGPDTQYF. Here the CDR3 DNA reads TGTGCCAGCAGCTTAGCGCCGACAGGGCCAGATACGCAGTATTTT.

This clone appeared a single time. In nucleotides, the CDR3 is TGTGCCACCTCCCCCTCAGGGGGAAGCTACGAGCAGTACTTC. It yields the protein CATSPSGGSYEQYF. V is TRBV19 and J is TRBJ2-7; 7 positions agree with TRBD1. Germline-derived CDR1 and CDR2 are LNHDA and SQIVND (reference sequence). The CDR3 loop spans 14 amino acids. Trimming took 10 bases from V and 3 from J; bases not matched to a gene: 12. Full variable domain (missing parts from reference TRBV19 and TRBJ2-7): DGGITQSPKYLFRKEGQNVTLSCEQNLNHDAMYWYRQDPGQGLRLIYYSQIVNDFQKGDIAEGYSVSREKKESFPLTVTSAQKNPTAFYLCATSPSGGSYEQYFGPGTRLTVT.

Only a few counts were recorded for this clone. The CDR3 bases are TGTGCCAGCCGCTATCCAGGGATTGCTGGAAACACCATATATTTT. It encodes CASRYPGIAGNTIYF. The chain has TRBV7-9 and TRBJ1-3, with D possibly matching TRBD1 (5 bases). The CDR3 runs to 15 residues. V dropped 8 bases and J dropped 2 bases, with 16 bases sitting between them. CDR1 and CDR2 (germline): SEHNR, FQNEAQ (reference sequence).

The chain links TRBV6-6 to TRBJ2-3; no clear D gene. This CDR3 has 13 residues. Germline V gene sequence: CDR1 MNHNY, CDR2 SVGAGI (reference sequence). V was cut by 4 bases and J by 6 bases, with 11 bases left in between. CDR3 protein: CASSFPGSDTQYF. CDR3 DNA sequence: TGTGCCAGCAGTTTCCCCGGGTCGGATACGCAGTATTTT.

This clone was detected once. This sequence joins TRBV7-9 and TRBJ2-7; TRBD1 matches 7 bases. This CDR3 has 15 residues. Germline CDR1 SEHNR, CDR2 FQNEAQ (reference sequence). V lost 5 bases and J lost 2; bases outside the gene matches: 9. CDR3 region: CASSPPGTAPYEQYF. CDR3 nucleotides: TGTGCCAGCAGCCCACCAGGGACAGCGCCCTACGAGCAGTACTTC.

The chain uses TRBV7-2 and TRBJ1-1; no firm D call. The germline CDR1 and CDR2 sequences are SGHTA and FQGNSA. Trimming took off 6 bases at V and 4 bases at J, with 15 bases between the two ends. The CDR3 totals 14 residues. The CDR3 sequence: CASSWRGKATEAFF. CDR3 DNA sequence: TGTGCCAGCAGTTGGCGGGGTAAGGCCACTGAAGCTTTCTTT.

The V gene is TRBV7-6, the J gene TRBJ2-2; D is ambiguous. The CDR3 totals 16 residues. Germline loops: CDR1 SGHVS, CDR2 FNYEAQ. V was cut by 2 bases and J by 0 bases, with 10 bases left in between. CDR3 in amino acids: CASSLIVAANTGELFF. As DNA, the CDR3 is TGTGCCAGCAGCTTAATCGTGGCAGCGAACACCGGGGAGCTGTTTTTT.

The chain's CDR3 is CASSLGDQPQHF. CDR3 bases: TGTGCCAGCAGCTTAGGGGATCAGCCCCAGCATTTT. This sequence joins TRBV7-2 and TRBJ1-5; D remains unclear. V was shortened by 1 base and J by 5 bases, with 3 bases between the two germline ends. The germline V gene encodes CDR1 SGHTA and CDR2 FQGNSA. This CDR3 contains 12 residues.

The chain's CDR3 is CASSTPGTSGTHEQYF. The DNA for the CDR3 is TGTGCCAGTAGTACTCCCGGGACTAGCGGCACCCACGAGCAGTACTTC. The chain is built from TRBV19 and TRBJ2-7; 11 bases are a match to TRBD2. This CDR3 is 16 amino acids long. V gave up 4 bases and J gave up 5 bases; unmatched junction bases: 10. Germline V gives CDR1 LNHDA, CDR2 SQIVND (reference sequence).

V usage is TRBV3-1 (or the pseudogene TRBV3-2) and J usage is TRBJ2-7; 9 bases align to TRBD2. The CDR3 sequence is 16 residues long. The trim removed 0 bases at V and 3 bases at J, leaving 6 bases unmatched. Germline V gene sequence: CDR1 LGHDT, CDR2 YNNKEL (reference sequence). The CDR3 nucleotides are TGTGCCAGCAGCCAAGAAGGGACTAGCAGGGGCTACGAGCAGTACTTC. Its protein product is CASSQEGTSRGYEQYF.

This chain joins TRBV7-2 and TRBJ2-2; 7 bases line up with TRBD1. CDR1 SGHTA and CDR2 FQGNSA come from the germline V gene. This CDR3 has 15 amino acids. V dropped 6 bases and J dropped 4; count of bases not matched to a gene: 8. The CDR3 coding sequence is TGTGCCAGCAGACCGACAGGGATCCTCACCGGGGAGCTGTTTTTT. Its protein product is CASRPTGILTGELFF.

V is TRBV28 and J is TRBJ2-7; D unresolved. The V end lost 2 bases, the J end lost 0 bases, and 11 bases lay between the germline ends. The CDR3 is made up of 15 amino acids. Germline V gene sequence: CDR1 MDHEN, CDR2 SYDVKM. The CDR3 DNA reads TGTGCCAGCAGTTTAATTAAGCAACGCTCCTACGAGCAGTACTTC. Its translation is CASSLIKQRSYEQYF. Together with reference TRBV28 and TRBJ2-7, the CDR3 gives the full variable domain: DVKVTQSSRYLVKRTGEKVFLECVQDMDHENMFWYRQDPGLGLRLIYFSYDVKMKEKGDIPEGYSVSREKKERFSLILESASTNQTSMYLCASSLIKQRSYEQYFGPGTRLTVT.

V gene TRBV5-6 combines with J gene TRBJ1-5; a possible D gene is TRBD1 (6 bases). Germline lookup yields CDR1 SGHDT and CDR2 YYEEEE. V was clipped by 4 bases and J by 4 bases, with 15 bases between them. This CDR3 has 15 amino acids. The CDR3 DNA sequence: TGTGCCAGCAGCCCTTCCGGGACACAGAATCAGCCCCAGCATTTT. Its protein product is CASSPSGTQNQPQHF. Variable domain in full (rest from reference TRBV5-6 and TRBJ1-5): DAGVTQSPTHLIKTRGQQVTLRCSPKSGHDTVSWYQQALGQGPQFIFQYYEEEERQRGNFPDRFSGHQFPNYSSELNVNALLLGDSALYLCASSPSGTQNQPQHFGDGTRLSIL.

CDR3 loop: CASTRQGGHEQYF. DNA for the CDR3: TGTGCCAGCACCAGACAGGGTGGTCACGAGCAGTACTTC. The rearrangement links TRBV5-6 to TRBJ2-7, with 7 bases identical to TRBD1. Germline CDR1 is SGHDT and CDR2 is YYEEEE. J was trimmed by 5 bases and V by 6 bases; bases with no gene match: 8. This CDR3 spans 13 amino acids. Full variable domain (outside the CDR3, taken from reference TRBV5-6 and TRBJ2-7): DAGVTQSPTHLIKTRGQQVTLRCSPKSGHDTVSWYQQALGQGPQFIFQYYEEEERQRGNFPDRFSGHQFPNYSSELNVNALLLGDSALYLCASTRQGGHEQYFGPGTRLTVT.

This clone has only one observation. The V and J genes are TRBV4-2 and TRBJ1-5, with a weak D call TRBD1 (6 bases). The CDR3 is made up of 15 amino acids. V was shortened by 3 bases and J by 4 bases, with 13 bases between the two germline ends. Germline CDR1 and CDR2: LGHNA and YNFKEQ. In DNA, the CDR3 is TGTGCCAGCAGCCAGGAACAGGGATTGAATCAGCCCCAGCATTTT. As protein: CASSQEQGLNQPQHF.

The CDR3 here is CASSVGGRANEQFF. The CDR3 DNA reads TGTGCCAGCAGCGTAGGTGGACGTGCAAATGAGCAGTTCTTC. V and J are TRBV9 and TRBJ2-1; D not resolved. There are 14 residues in the CDR3. The V end lost 0 bases, the J end lost 7 bases, and 11 bases lay between the germline ends. Germline V gene sequence: CDR1 SGDLS, CDR2 YYNGEE.

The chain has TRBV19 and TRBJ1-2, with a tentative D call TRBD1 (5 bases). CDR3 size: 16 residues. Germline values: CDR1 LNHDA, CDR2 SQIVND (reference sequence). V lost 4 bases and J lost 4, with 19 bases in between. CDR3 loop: CASSRGRRDSPYGYTF. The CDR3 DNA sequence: TGTGCCAGTAGTAGGGGCAGGCGTGATTCGCCCTATGGCTACACCTTC. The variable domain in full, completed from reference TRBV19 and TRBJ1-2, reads DGGITQSPKYLFRKEGQNVTLSCEQNLNHDAMYWYRQDPGQGLRLIYYSQIVNDFQKGDIAEGYSVSREKKESFPLTVTSAQKNPTAFYLCASSRGRRDSPYGYTFGSGTRLTVV.

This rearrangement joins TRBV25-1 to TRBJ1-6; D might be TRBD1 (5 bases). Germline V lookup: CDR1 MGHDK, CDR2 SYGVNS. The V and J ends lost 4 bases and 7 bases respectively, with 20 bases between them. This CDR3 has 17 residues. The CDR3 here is CASSGGIRVGRNSPLHF. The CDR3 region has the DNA TGTGCCAGCAGTGGGGGGATCAGGGTAGGAAGGAATTCACCCCTCCACTTT.

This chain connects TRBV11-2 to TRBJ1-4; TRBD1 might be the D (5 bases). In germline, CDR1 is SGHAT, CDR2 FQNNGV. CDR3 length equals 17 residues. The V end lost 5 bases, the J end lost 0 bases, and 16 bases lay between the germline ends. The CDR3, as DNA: TGTGCCAGCAGCCCACCCCCTCAAGGGGCAACTAATGAAAAACTGTTTTTT. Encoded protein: CASSPPPQGATNEKLFF.

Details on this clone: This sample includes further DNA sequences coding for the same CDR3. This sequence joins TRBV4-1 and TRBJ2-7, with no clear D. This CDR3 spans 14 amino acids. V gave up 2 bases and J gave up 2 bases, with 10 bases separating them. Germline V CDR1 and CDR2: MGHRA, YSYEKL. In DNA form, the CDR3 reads TGCGCCAGCAGCCAATCAGGCCTAACCTACGAGCAGTACTTC. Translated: CASSQSGLTYEQYF.

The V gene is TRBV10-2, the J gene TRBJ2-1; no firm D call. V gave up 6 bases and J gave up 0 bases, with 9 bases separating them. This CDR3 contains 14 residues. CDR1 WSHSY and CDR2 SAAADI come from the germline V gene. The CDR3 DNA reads TGCGCCAGCAGCGGGCCAAGCTCCTACAATGAGCAGTTCTTC. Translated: CASSGPSSYNEQFF.

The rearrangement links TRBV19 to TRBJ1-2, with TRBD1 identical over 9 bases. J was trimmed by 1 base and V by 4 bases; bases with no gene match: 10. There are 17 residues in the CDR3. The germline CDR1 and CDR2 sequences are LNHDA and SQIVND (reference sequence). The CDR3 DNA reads TGTGCCAGTAGTACTACCGGGACAGGGATCCTTAACTATGGCTACACCTTC. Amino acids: CASSTTGTGILNYGYTF. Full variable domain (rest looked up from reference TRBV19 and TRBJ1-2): DGGITQSPKYLFRKEGQNVTLSCEQNLNHDAMYWYRQDPGQGLRLIYYSQIVNDFQKGDIAEGYSVSREKKESFPLTVTSAQKNPTAFYLCASSTTGTGILNYGYTFGSGTRLTVV.